The T cell receptor (beta chain) under discussion was sequenced for a study of blood T cell repertoires in COVID-19. Study summary: Acute and convalescent COVID-19 samples came from the United States, Italy and Spain.

Germline V lookup: CDR1 SGHRS, CDR2 YFSETQ. V was pared by 0 bases and J by 4 bases, with 12 bases of the junction left unmatched. The CDR3 is made up of 18 amino acids. Produced via immunoSEQ multiplex PCR; TCRdb's table is partial and in-frame only. The sample holds 150,000 to 200,000 clones, about 79% seen once. Source material: PBMCs or T cells enriched from blood (not recorded which). The rearrangement joins TRBV5-1 to TRBJ1-2; 10 positions agree with TRBD1. This TCR was sampled from a man aged 50 or older who had recovered from COVID-19. The CDR3 loop reads CASSLEGQGPLALYGYTF. The CDR3 DNA follows: TGCGCCAGCAGCTTGGAGGGACAGGGGCCCTTGGCCCTCTATGGCTACACCTTC.